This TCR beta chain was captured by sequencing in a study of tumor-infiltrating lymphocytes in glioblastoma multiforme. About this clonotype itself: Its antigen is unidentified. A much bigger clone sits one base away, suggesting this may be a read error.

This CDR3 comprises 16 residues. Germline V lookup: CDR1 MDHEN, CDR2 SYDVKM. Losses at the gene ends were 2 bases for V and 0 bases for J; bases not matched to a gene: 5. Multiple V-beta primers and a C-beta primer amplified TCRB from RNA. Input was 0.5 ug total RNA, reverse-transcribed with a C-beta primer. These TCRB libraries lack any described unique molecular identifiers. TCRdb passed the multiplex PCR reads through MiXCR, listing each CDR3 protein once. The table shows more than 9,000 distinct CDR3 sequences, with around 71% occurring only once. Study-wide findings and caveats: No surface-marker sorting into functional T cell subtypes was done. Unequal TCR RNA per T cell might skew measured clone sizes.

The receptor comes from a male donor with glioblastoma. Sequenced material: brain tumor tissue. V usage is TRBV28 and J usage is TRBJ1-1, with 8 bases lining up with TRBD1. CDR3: CASSLGTGAMNTEAFF. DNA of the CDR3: TGTGCCAGCAGTTTAGGGACAGGAGCCATGAACACTGAAGCTTTCTTT.